This TCR beta chain appears in the sequencing data of a study of shared clonotypes between healthy human individuals. The method was immunoSEQ multiplex PCR; TCRdb's version includes in-frame clones alone and lacks a portion of them. This table has over 950,000 clones, 77% appearing once. This clone showed up just once. Splitting of CD4+ cells produced CD45RA+ naive and CD45RA-negative memory subsets. This clonotype was obtained from a man aged 18 to 30 in good health. Some clones in this sample may be carry-over from other donors' samples. Sequenced sample: memory CD4+ T cells from PBMCs. The subset: CD45RA-negative fraction.

The CDR3 sequence: CASRNGQGAGETQYF. CDR3 bases: TGTGCCAGCAGGAACGGACAGGGGGCCGGGGAGACCCAGTACTTC. V is TRBV2 and J is TRBJ2-5; 11 bases map to TRBD1. This CDR3 has 15 residues. Germline V gives CDR1 SNHLY, CDR2 FYNNEI. V gave up 6 bases and J gave up 5 bases; unmatched junction bases: 8.